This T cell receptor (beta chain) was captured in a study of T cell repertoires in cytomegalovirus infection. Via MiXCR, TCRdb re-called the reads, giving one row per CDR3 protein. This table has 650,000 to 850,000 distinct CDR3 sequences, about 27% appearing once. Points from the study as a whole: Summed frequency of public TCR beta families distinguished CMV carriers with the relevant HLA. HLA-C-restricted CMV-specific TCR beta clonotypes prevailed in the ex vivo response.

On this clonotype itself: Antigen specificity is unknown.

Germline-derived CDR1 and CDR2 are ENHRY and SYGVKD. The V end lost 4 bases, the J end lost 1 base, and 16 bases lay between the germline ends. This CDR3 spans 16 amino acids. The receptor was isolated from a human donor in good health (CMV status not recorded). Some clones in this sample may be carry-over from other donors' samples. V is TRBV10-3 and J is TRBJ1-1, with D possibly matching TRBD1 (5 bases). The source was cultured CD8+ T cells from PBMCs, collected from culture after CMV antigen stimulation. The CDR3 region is CAISVLGARGNTEAFF. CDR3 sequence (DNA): TGTGCCATCAGTGTCTTAGGGGCGCGAGGGAACACTGAAGCTTTCTTT.